The 32 T cell receptor beta chains reported below all come from one sample, sequenced in a study of T cell changes during pregnancy in multiple sclerosis. Profiled with immunoSEQ multiplex PCR; TCRdb holds only in-frame clones, not every one. The sample lists around 50,000 clones; approximately 92% were seen once. This specimen consisted of peripheral blood, obtained after pregnancy. The receptors were gathered from a female donor in good health, enrolled as a control in a pregnancy study.

The rearrangement links TRBV19 to TRBJ1-1; 10 nucleotides agree with TRBD1. The CDR3 sequence is 17 residues long. The V gene end was trimmed by 3 bases and the J gene end by 6 bases; junction bases not matched to a gene: 13. Germline loops: CDR1 LNHDA, CDR2 SQIVND (reference sequence). Here the CDR3 reads CASSIVPGQGRRAEAFF. CDR3 nucleotide sequence: TGTGCCAGTAGTATTGTCCCGGGACAGGGGAGAAGGGCTGAAGCTTTCTTT.

This clone was found once. The chain combines TRBV4-3 with TRBJ2-5; tentatively, D is TRBD2 (6 bases). The CDR3 covers 15 residues. Per germline, CDR1 LGHNA and CDR2 YSLEER. Trimming removed 0 bases at V and 5 bases at J, with 13 bases between. The CDR3 DNA follows: TGCGCCAGCAGCCAAGAGGGGCGGGACGCTGAGACCCAGTACTTC. Its translation is CASSQEGRDAETQYF.

This chain joins TRBV27 and TRBJ2-5, with 11 nucleotides matching TRBD2. CDR3 length: 17 residues. CDR1 is MNHEY, CDR2 SMNVEV, per germline (reference sequence). The trim removed 0 bases at V and 3 bases at J, leaving 6 bases unmatched. CDR3 DNA sequence: TGTGCCAGCAGTTTATCTCCGGGGACTAGCGGTAAAGAGACCCAGTACTTC. This gives the protein CASSLSPGTSGKETQYF.

The chain is built from TRBV5-4 and TRBJ1-4; D is uncertain. The V end was cut by 2 bases, the J end by 3 bases, with 11 bases between. Per germline, CDR1 SGHNT and CDR2 YYREEE (reference sequence). This CDR3 contains 15 residues. The CDR3 reads CASSLIGVSNEKLFF. The CDR3 DNA is TGTGCCAGCAGCTTAATTGGAGTATCTAATGAAAAACTGTTTTTT. The full variable domain, rest sourced from reference TRBV5-4 and TRBJ1-4, is ETGVTQSPTHLIKTRGQQVTLRCSSQSGHNTVSWYQQALGQGPQFIFQYYREEENGRGNFPPRFSGLQFPNYSSELNVNALELDDSALYLCASSLIGVSNEKLFFGSGTQLSVL.

The V gene is TRBV5-1, the J gene TRBJ2-7; 8 nucleotides agree with TRBD2. The ends lost 0 bases at V and 0 bases at J; junction bases unmatched: 5. The CDR3 is 16 residues long. Germline CDR1 SGHRS, CDR2 YFSETQ. CDR3 loop: CASSLEASGFSYEQYF. The CDR3 nucleotides are TGCGCCAGCAGCTTGGAGGCTAGCGGGTTCTCCTACGAGCAGTACTTC.

This clone was observed once. The chain has TRBV5-5 and TRBJ1-4; no clear D gene. V lost 0 bases and J lost 0, with 9 bases in between. CDR1 SGHKS and CDR2 YYEKEE come from the germline V gene (reference sequence). This CDR3 comprises 16 residues. CDR3 bases: TGTGCCAGCAGCTTGGCCGTCACTTCAACTAATGAAAAACTGTTTTTT. This encodes CASSLAVTSTNEKLFF.

The chain joins TRBV5-5 to TRBJ1-2, with TRBD1 identical over 10 bases. V shed 4 bases and J 4 bases; nucleotides not matched to a gene: 4. The CDR3 contains 14 residues. Germline CDR1 and CDR2: SGHKS and YYEKEE (reference sequence). The CDR3 DNA is TGTGCCAGCAGCCTGGACAGGGGGGCCTATGGCTACACCTTC. Encoded protein: CASSLDRGAYGYTF.

This clone was detected only once. This chain connects TRBV5-1 to TRBJ1-4, with D possibly TRBD1 on 6 matching bases. Germline-derived CDR1 and CDR2 are SGHRS and YFSETQ. V shed 4 bases and J shed 11 bases, with 18 bases lying between them. The CDR3 sequence is 14 residues long. The CDR3 sequence: CASSAEAGAGKLFF. The DNA for the CDR3 is TGCGCCAGCAGCGCCGAGGCAGGGGCCGGGAAACTGTTTTTT.

The V call is TRBV2, the J call TRBJ2-3, with TRBD1 as a possible D gene (5 bases). CDR1 and CDR2 (germline): SNHLY, FYNNEI. There are 15 residues in the CDR3. Trimming cost V 7 bases and J 0 bases, with 14 bases left between them. CDR3 nucleotides: TGTGCCAGCAAGGCGCAGGGTTCTAGCACAGATACGCAGTATTTT. Protein: CASKAQGSSTDTQYF. Complete variable domain (other parts from reference TRBV2 and TRBJ2-3): EPEVTQTPSHQVTQMGQEVILRCVPISNHLYFYWYRQILGQKVEFLVSFYNNEISEKSEIFDDQFSVERPDGSNFTLKIRSTKLEDSAMYFCASKAQGSSTDTQYFGPGTRLTVL.

The chain carries TRBV6-5 and TRBJ2-7; D might be TRBD1 (5 bases). The CDR3 has 13 residues. Germline V CDR1 and CDR2: MNHEY, SVGAGI. The germline V and J ends were trimmed by 2 bases and 5 bases, with 10 bases remaining between them. The DNA of the CDR3 is TGTGCCAGCAGTTACAACAGGAAGGACGAGCAGTACTTC. The encoded protein is CASSYNRKDEQYF.

The chain links TRBV10-3 to TRBJ1-4; TRBD1 matches 8 bases. This CDR3 contains 13 residues. The junction had 7 bases not matched to a gene; V was cut back by 10 bases and J by 6 bases. Germline lookup yields CDR1 ENHRY and CDR2 SYGVKD. CDR3 nucleotide sequence: TGTGCCACCCTAGGGACAGGTGATGAAAAACTGTTTTTT. Protein: CATLGTGDEKLFF.

This chain joins TRBV9 and TRBJ1-1; no firm D call. This CDR3 region has 13 residues. Germline values: CDR1 SGDLS, CDR2 YYNGEE. Trimming pared 0 bases from V and 8 bases from J, leaving 11 bases between. CDR3 protein: CASSVDLGGEAFF. The CDR3 nucleotides read TGTGCCAGCAGCGTAGATCTTGGCGGAGAAGCTTTCTTT.

The chain recombines TRBV6-5 with TRBJ2-7, with D possibly TRBD1 on 5 matching bases. Germline V gene sequence: CDR1 MNHEY, CDR2 SVGAGI. This CDR3 region has 13 residues. V lost 0 bases, J lost 5 bases, and 8 bases lay in between. CDR3: CASSYSTANEQYF. CDR3 sequence (DNA): TGTGCCAGCAGTTACTCGACAGCGAACGAGCAGTACTTC.

This chain links TRBV6-5 with TRBJ1-2; unclear D gene. V dropped 2 bases and J dropped 2 bases, with 9 bases sitting between them. This CDR3 contains 14 residues. Germline V CDR1 and CDR2: MNHEY, SVGAGI. The CDR3 reads CASSYGPGNYGYTF. In nucleotides, the CDR3 is TGTGCCAGCAGTTACGGTCCGGGAAACTATGGCTACACCTTC.

This clone has just one count. The V and J genes are TRBV2 and TRBJ1-3; D is unclear. The CDR3 extends over 13 amino acids. V gave up 6 bases and J gave up 0 bases, with 6 bases separating them. Germline V gene lookup returns CDR1 SNHLY and CDR2 FYNNEI. The CDR3 sequence is CASRTSSGNTIYF. CDR3 bases: TGTGCCAGCAGGACTTCCTCTGGAAACACCATATATTTT.

The J gene is TRBJ2-7, the V gene TRBV5-6; tentatively, D is TRBD2 (5 bases). There are 19 residues in the CDR3. Per the germline V gene, CDR1 is SGHDT and CDR2 is YYEEEE. The germline V and J ends were trimmed by 0 bases and 2 bases, with 24 bases remaining between them. Written as DNA, the CDR3 is TGTGCCAGCAGCTTGGATGCAGGCGGAGGTAATTTTAAAGCCTACGAGCAGTACTTC. This codes for CASSLDAGGGNFKAYEQYF.

The chain is built from TRBV6-1 and TRBJ2-5, with 8 nucleotides matching TRBD2. The CDR3 contains 14 residues. With 5 bases clipped from V and 2 bases from J, the junction kept 4 bases outside the gene matches. From germline, CDR1 is MNHNS and CDR2 SASEGT. CDR3 sequence reads: CASSRGGRQETQYF. The CDR3, as DNA: TGTGCCAGCAGTCGGGGGGGGAGACAAGAGACCCAGTACTTC.

The chain has TRBV30 and TRBJ2-7; perhaps TRBD1 as D (6 bases). V was cut by 4 bases and J by 6 bases, with 13 bases left in between. The germline gives CDR1 GTSNPN, CDR2 SVGIG (reference sequence). The CDR3 length is 12 residues. The CDR3 DNA sequence: TGTGCCTGGAATACAGGGCTTCCCGAGCAGTACTTC. This encodes CAWNTGLPEQYF.

V and J are TRBV2 and TRBJ2-1; a possible D gene is TRBD1 (6 bases). The V and J ends lost 8 bases and 6 bases respectively, with 20 bases between them. This CDR3 is built from 15 residues. Germline V gene sequence: CDR1 SNHLY, CDR2 FYNNEI. This chain's CDR3 is CASPRPGTGINEQFF. The CDR3 DNA follows: TGTGCCAGCCCCCGCCCGGGAACAGGGATCAATGAGCAGTTCTTC.

This rearrangement joins TRBV19 to TRBJ1-2; 7 bases are a match to TRBD1. The germline gives CDR1 LNHDA, CDR2 SQIVND (reference sequence). With 5 bases clipped from V and 5 bases from J, the junction kept 11 bases outside the gene matches. The CDR3 totals 15 residues. CDR3 region: CASSSDRRGLYGYTF. CDR3 in DNA: TGTGCCAGTAGTTCCGATAGGAGGGGGCTGTATGGCTACACCTTC.

The CDR3 protein is CASSSPGDRAYEQYF. The CDR3 region has the DNA TGTGCCAGCAGCTCCCCAGGGGACAGGGCCTACGAGCAGTACTTC. This sequence joins TRBV7-2 and TRBJ2-7, with 9 bases that match TRBD1. Germline loops: CDR1 SGHTA, CDR2 FQGNSA. This CDR3 contains 15 residues. V lost 4 bases, J lost 2 bases, and 6 bases stayed unmatched.

J is TRBJ1-2 and V is TRBV5-1, with D perhaps matching TRBD1 (5 bases). The CDR3 consists of 13 residues. Trimming took off 3 bases at V and 1 base at J, with 7 bases between the two ends. CDR1 SGHRS and CDR2 YFSETQ come from the germline V gene. The CDR3 loop reads CASSYDSNYGYTF. The CDR3 bases are TGCGCCAGCAGCTACGACAGTAACTATGGCTACACCTTC.

The V and J genes are TRBV2 and TRBJ1-2, with 10 bases identical to TRBD1. The CDR3 is 13 residues long. Germline CDR1 and CDR2: SNHLY and FYNNEI. Unmatched junction bases numbered 4, after V lost 6 bases and J lost 6 bases. CDR3 amino acids: CASRGQGLDGYTF. The CDR3 DNA sequence: TGTGCCAGCAGGGGACAGGGGCTTGATGGCTACACCTTC.

The chain links TRBV7-2 to TRBJ2-3; 11 nucleotides align to TRBD2. The CDR3 runs 16 residues. The germline V gene has CDR1 SGHTA and CDR2 FQGNSA. The V gene end was trimmed by 5 bases and the J gene end by 4 bases; junction bases not matched to a gene: 8. The CDR3 nucleotides read TGTGCCAGCAGCCCCAGACTAGCGGGGCTACCAGATACGCAGTATTTT. Translating gives CASSPRLAGLPDTQYF.

This rearrangement joins TRBV4-3 to TRBJ1-1; 8 nucleotides line up with TRBD1. This CDR3 has 15 residues. V was pared by 3 bases and J by 4 bases, with 7 bases of the junction left unmatched. Germline V gives CDR1 LGHNA, CDR2 YSLEER. Written as DNA, the CDR3 is TGCGCCAGCAGCCATCGTACAGGGGGGGGCACTGAAGCTTTCTTT. Translating gives CASSHRTGGGTEAFF.

As DNA, the CDR3 is TGTGCCAGCAGCCCGGACAGGGGGCGGCCGGGGGATTCGCAGTATTTT. It translates to CASSPDRGRPGDSQYF. This chain links TRBV5-6 with TRBJ2-3, with 11 bases fitting TRBD1. This CDR3 region has 16 residues. With V trimmed by 4 bases and J by 10 bases, 14 bases remained unmatched. Per the germline V gene, CDR1 is SGHDT and CDR2 is YYEEEE.

The chain joins TRBV7-9 to TRBJ2-2, with a weak D call TRBD1 (5 bases). Trimming cost V 1 base and J 6 bases, with 9 bases left between them. CDR1 is SEHNR, CDR2 FQNEAQ, per germline (reference sequence). This CDR3 spans 14 amino acids. In DNA form, the CDR3 reads TGTGCCAGCAGCTTAGGCAGGGATCCCGGGGAGCTGTTTTTT. As protein: CASSLGRDPGELFF.

The chain is built from TRBV2 and TRBJ2-2, with D perhaps TRBD2 (6 bases). Germline CDR1 and CDR2: SNHLY and FYNNEI. Deletions cut 7 bases from V and 0 bases from J, with 27 bases between. The CDR3 has 20 amino acids. The CDR3 loop is CASTRFGTVSAGTNTGELFF. The CDR3 bases are TGTGCCAGCACCCGATTCGGGACTGTCTCCGCGGGGACGAACACCGGGGAGCTGTTTTTT.

The gene calls are TRBV5-1 and TRBJ2-5, with 12 bases lining up with TRBD2. Germline loops: CDR1 SGHRS, CDR2 YFSETQ. The J segment lost 5 bases and the V segment lost 6 bases, leaving 8 bases of the junction unmatched. The CDR3 has 15 amino acids. The CDR3 reads CASKTSGSGWETQYF. CDR3 nucleotides: TGCGCCAGCAAGACTAGCGGGAGCGGGTGGGAGACCCAGTACTTC.

The chain has TRBV7-9 and TRBJ1-4; TRBD1 is a possible D gene (6 bases). V dropped 4 bases and J dropped 4 bases, with 16 bases sitting between them. Per germline, CDR1 SEHNR and CDR2 FQNEAQ (reference sequence). CDR3 size: 16 residues. The CDR3 nucleotides read TGTGCCAGCAGCTCCCGGGGGGGGGCAGATAATGAAAAACTGTTTTTT. Protein sequence: CASSSRGGADNEKLFF.

The V and J genes are TRBV19 and TRBJ1-5, with 7 bases matching TRBD1. J gave up 1 base and V 1 base, and 7 bases lay outside the gene matches. The CDR3 is 17 residues long. Germline lookup yields CDR1 LNHDA and CDR2 SQIVND (reference sequence). The CDR3 loop is CASSIVTGAESNQPQHF. CDR3 sequence (DNA): TGTGCCAGTAGTATAGTCACAGGGGCTGAGAGCAATCAGCCCCAGCATTTT.

This sequence joins TRBV5-1 and TRBJ2-2; possible D gene TRBD1, 6 bases. CDR1 is SGHRS and CDR2 is YFSETQ in the germline V gene. There are 15 residues in the CDR3. With 5 bases removed from V and 7 bases from J, the gap between germline ends came to 18 bases. CDR3 in DNA: TGCGCCAGCAGTCGGGCCGTCCAGGGGCACGGGGAGCTGTTTTTT. Translating gives CASSRAVQGHGELFF.